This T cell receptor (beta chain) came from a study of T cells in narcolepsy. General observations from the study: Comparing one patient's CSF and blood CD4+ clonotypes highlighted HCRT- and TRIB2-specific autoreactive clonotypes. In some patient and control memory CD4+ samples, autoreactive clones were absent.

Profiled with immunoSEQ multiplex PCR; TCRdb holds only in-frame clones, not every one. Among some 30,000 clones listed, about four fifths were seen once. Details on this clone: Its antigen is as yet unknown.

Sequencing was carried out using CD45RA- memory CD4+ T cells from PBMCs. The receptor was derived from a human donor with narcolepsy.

CDR3 nucleotide sequence: TGTGCCAGCTCACCAGAAGCGAGGACAGATACGCAGTATTTT. This encodes CASSPEARTDTQYF. The chain uses TRBV18 and TRBJ2-3, with unresolved D. CDR1 and CDR2 (germline): KGHSH, LQKENI. Trimming cost V 2 bases and J 3 bases, with 9 bases left between them. The CDR3 spans 14 residues.